The subject of this entry is one T cell receptor beta chain. The antigen is undetermined. This entry belongs to a study of shared clonotypes between healthy human individuals. Study-level information: The composition of the donors was a couple of women and a few men aged 18 to 49.

Some clones are missing from TCRdb's copy, which holds only in-frame ones; the method was immunoSEQ multiplex PCR. The table has about 1.1 million clones, roughly 80% seen once. This CDR3 is built from 14 residues. V lost 6 bases, J lost 3 bases, and 15 bases lay in between. Germline V gene sequence: CDR1 SGHRS, CDR2 YFSETQ. Study results and limitations: Among non-shared clonotypes, generation probabilities were lower than among those shared by all four donors. Collection of samples was limited to blood; tissue repertoires likely differ. Several donors held roughly 5% of naive CD4 clonotypes in common.

The sequencing input was memory CD4+ T cells from PBMCs. The subset is: CD45RA-negative fraction. V is TRBV5-1 and J is TRBJ2-5; perhaps TRBD2 as D (6 bases). This TCR came from a man aged 18-30 years in good health. Some clones in this sample may be carry-over from other donors' samples. The CDR3 DNA reads as TGCGCCAGCACCAAATATTCGGGGGAAGAGACCCAGTACTTC. This codes for CASTKYSGEETQYF.